Shown below are 5 T cell receptor beta chains from a single sample sequenced in a study of identical twins. Using its own MiXCR run on the 5' RACE reads, TCRdb lists one record per CDR3 protein. The sample holds around 490,000 distinct CDR3 sequences; nearly 15% are singletons and the top ten take about 0.47%. The same data also contributed to another study, on yellow fever vaccine responses in identical twins.

Material for sequencing was CD4+ T cells sorted from blood. The source of these receptors is a woman under 30 in good health.

This clonotype was seen only a few times. The chain recombines TRBV20-1 with TRBJ2-3; D call uncertain. CDR3 length equals 11 residues. V shed 6 bases and J shed 7 bases, with 11 bases lying between them. Per the germline V gene, CDR1 is DFQATT and CDR2 is SNEGSKA (reference sequence). CDR3 loop: CSALPQYTQYF. The CDR3 coding sequence is TGCAGTGCCCTCCCCCAATATACGCAGTATTTT.

The chain couples TRBV5-6 to TRBJ1-5, with TRBD1 matching over 8 bases. V lost 4 bases, J lost 6 bases, and 6 bases stayed unmatched. CDR3 size: 14 residues. The germline CDR1 and CDR2 sequences are SGHDT and YYEEEE. The CDR3 sequence: CASSVGTGVQPQHF. CDR3 nucleotides: TGTGCCAGCAGCGTCGGGACAGGCGTTCAGCCCCAGCATTTT.

The chain carries TRBV12-3 or TRBV12-4 and TRBJ2-7; perhaps TRBD1 as D (6 bases). The ends were cut back, 7 bases at V and 2 bases at J, with 15 bases in the middle. CDR3 length: 14 residues. This chain's CDR3 is CASTTQGSTYEQYF. DNA of the CDR3: TGTGCCAGCACCACACAGGGATCTACCTACGAGCAGTACTTC.

This clonotype has more than one count but fewer than ten. The chain uses TRBV5-4 and TRBJ2-2; the D call may be TRBD1 or TRBD2 (6 bases each). The germline V gene has CDR1 SGHNT and CDR2 YYREEE (reference sequence). Trimming removed 0 bases from V and 5 bases from J, with 26 bases in between. The CDR3 runs to 20 residues. CDR3 amino acids: CASSLAAGRFSYGTTGELFF. The CDR3, as DNA: TGTGCCAGCAGCTTGGCGGCAGGGAGGTTTAGTTACGGGACAACCGGGGAGCTGTTTTTT.

This clonotype was observed a handful of times. The CDR3 DNA reads TGCGCCAGCAGTGAGTCGGCGGGGGGGCTCACAGATACGCAGTATTTT. Encoded protein: CASSESAGGLTDTQYF. V usage is TRBV10-1 and J usage is TRBJ2-3; 9 bases agree with TRBD2. The germline CDR1 and CDR2 sequences are WNHNN and SYGVQD (reference sequence). This CDR3 comprises 16 residues. The J segment lost 2 bases and the V segment lost 0 bases, leaving 3 bases of the junction unmatched.